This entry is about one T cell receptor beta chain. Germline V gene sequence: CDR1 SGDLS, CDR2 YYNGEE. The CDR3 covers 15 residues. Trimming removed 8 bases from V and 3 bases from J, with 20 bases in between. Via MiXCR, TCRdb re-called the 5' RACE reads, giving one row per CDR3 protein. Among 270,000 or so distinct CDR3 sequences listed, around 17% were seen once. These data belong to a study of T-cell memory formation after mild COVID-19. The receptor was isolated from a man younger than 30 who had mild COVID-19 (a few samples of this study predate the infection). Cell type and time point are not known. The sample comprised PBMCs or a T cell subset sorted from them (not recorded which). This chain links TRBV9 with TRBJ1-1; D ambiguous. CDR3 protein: CARIGPAKSYTEAFF. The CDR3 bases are TGTGCCAGGATCGGACCGGCGAAATCTTACACTGAAGCTTTCTTT.